The sample holds one count of the clone carrying this T cell receptor (beta chain). The data belong to a study of T cell changes during pregnancy in multiple sclerosis. Measured with immunoSEQ multiplex PCR; TCRdb has only the in-frame clones, and not every one. The table shows around 110,000 clones, with around 93% occurring only once. The sequenced sample was peripheral blood, obtained after pregnancy. The receptor was derived from a female donor with multiple sclerosis, enrolled in a pregnancy study.

CDR3 DNA: TGTGCCAGCAGCCGAGGACAGAATTTATTGCAGTACTTC. Its protein is CASSRGQNLLQYF. J is TRBJ2-7 and V is TRBV7-2, with D perhaps TRBD1 (6 bases). V lost 5 bases and J 9 bases, leaving 17 bases between the germline ends. CDR1 SGHTA and CDR2 FQGNSA come from the germline V gene. This CDR3 is built from 13 residues.